This entry is about one T cell receptor beta chain. Its target is unknown. This record comes from a study of tumor-infiltrating lymphocytes in primary liver carcinoma. Study-level results: Tumor-adjacent and tumor-blood pairs shared less of their repertoires than tumor region pairs shared. Only about 7.5-24% of top clones showed up in all five tumor regions.

Using a constant-region primer together with ProtoScript II reverse transcriptase, TCR beta cDNA was made from 500 ng of total RNA. Three nested multiplex PCR rounds, a slightly modified ARM-PCR, produced the libraries for TCR beta. Both of the initial two PCR rounds ran for 10 cycles and employed TRBV1-TRBV30 forward primers alongside a C-beta reverse primer. From the multiplex PCR reads, TCRdb called clonotypes with MiXCR, one entry per CDR3 protein. The table includes 150,000 to 200,000 distinct CDR3 sequences, approximately 80% detected once. RNA and DNA were co-extracted from approximately 20-30 mg of unsorted bulk tissue. The patients carried chronic HBV infection and had received no treatment. The CDR3 has 12 residues. The J segment lost 10 bases and the V segment lost 4 bases, leaving 7 bases of the junction unmatched. The germline CDR1 and CDR2 sequences are SEHNR and FQNEAQ (reference sequence).

The specimen sequenced was tumor tissue from primary liver carcinoma. This TCR came from a man in his forties or fifties with primary liver carcinoma and hepatitis B virus infection. The chain carries TRBV7-9 and TRBJ2-7, with TRBD2 matching 7 bases. CDR3 coding DNA: TGTGCCAGCAGCTGGGCGGGGGAGGAACAGTACTTC. This encodes CASSWAGEEQYF.